This T cell receptor beta chain comes out of a study of cytomegalovirus exposure and HLA in healthy donors (dated by TCRdb to about 2017). Study-level background: In an earlier analysis of some 550 of the donors, around 290 Gb of sequence data and 117 million unique TCR beta sequences from some 170 million T cells were reported. Around 320 gigabases of sequencing data and approximately 93 million unique TCR sequences were included in an early release covering under 650 HLA-typed donors. Among the roughly 370 genotyped donors, more than 70% belonged to the genetic ancestry cluster associated with self-reported Caucasian donors. The aim of the study was to test whether cataloging public T cell receptors could identify signatures of past pathogen exposure. Using immunosequencing, the study profiled T cell repertoires from approximately 700 subjects and related those repertoires to cytomegalovirus serostatus. In addition to the first cohort of 650 to 750 subjects, a separate validation cohort of around 110 different subjects was used. High-throughput TCR immunosequencing, statistical association of individual TCRs with disease status, and machine learning were combined to predict cytomegalovirus infection status. In a later analysis, previously published TCR beta repertoires from about 670 donors were re-analyzed and high-resolution HLA genotyping was added so that TCR occurrence patterns could be studied. In the later analysis, no new phenotypic data were used to find candidate immune exposures; instead, reliance was placed on TCR beta sequences and their occurrence across donors. To decide whether each TCR beta V gene segment behaved as functional or pseudogenic, an earlier analysis of nearly 600 of the donors relied on high-throughput TCR beta sequencing. Donor age, sex, ethnicity and CMV serostatus were collected together with the repertoire data. Genome-wide SNP genotypes for about 60% of the 666 donors were used in a later genetic analysis, which treated that subset as a discovery cohort. Every discovery cohort repertoire had been produced on one sequencing platform. Class I and class II HLA loci were covered by the typing at four-digit resolution. The number of typed donors differed by locus: roughly 629-640 for A, B, C, DRB1 and DQB1; approximately 540 for DQA1; approximately 600 for DPA1; and around 490 for DPB1. Roughly 5 DR-DQ haplotypes were handled as single units for association and clustering, since linkage in the cohort was strong. On average, 235,054 unique TCR beta nucleotide sequences were sequenced per donor among a few hundred genotyped donors of the cohort, with roughly 20% of those sequences being non-productive. Overall study outcomes, separate from this receptor: Assigning TCR associations to individual alleles was difficult when HLA alleles, especially DR and DQ, strongly co-occurred. Most CMV-associated TCR beta chains appeared to be HLA-restricted in a later analysis, and the HLA associations seemed to be driven largely by CMV exposure. In a later analysis, HLA-associated TCR beta chains were found to be more clonally expanded and to have lower generation probabilities than equally common non-associated chains. A later analysis reported that several top co-occurrence clusters appeared linked to parvovirus B19, influenza, CMV and Epstein-Barr virus. At a false discovery rate of 0.05, a later analysis linked around 17,000 TCR beta sequences to specific HLA alleles. The cohort was sequenced for TCR beta chains only, and without alpha or paired-chain data the features that could be detected were limited. According to the authors, the approach could potentially be generalized to other disease states and immunological phenotypes. In a later genetic analysis, a missense DCLRE1C variant was associated with V-gene and J-gene trimming of TCR beta chains, and the association was replicated in an independent cohort. Compared with the roughly 670-donor mean, donors in an Asian-associated ancestry cluster had fewer N-insertions in productive TCRs, according to a later genetic analysis. Because some donors lacked HLA typing at each locus, the association tests relied only on the typed subset. Sequencing depth was assumed to be roughly uniform across donors in the presence/absence analyses, though that assumption may not hold. Correlated functional status among segregating V segments might be attributable to linkage disequilibrium, but an unknown experimental factor could not be ruled out. A further reported finding was that TCR beta sequences accurately predicted the HLA-A and HLA-B alleles for most subjects in the first cohort. An earlier analysis of 587 of the donors showed that most TCR beta V segments appeared in productive rearrangements either about 87% or about 30% of the time, which broadly matched IMGT annotations. In both the original and validation cohorts, the classifier was reported to diagnose cytomegalovirus status with high specificity and sensitivity. Most TCR sequences were observed very rarely across donors, whereas some public TCRs were present in many individuals. The study listed 170 or so TCR beta chains as associated with cytomegalovirus. A cluster of highly shared sequence variants was judged likely to represent a technical artifact of the sequencing pipeline. In vitro tests confirmed that three of the cytomegalovirus-associated TCR beta chains recognize cytomegalovirus antigens. According to a later analysis, TCR association rates differed among HLA loci, with DRB1 alleles showing the most associated TCRs and HLA-C alleles showing the fewest. CMV serostatus was the only immune exposure information available for the cohort. The earlier analysis of about 600 of the donors excluded about 16 rarely observed V segments, including chromosome 9 orphons, because counts were too low. Some IMGT-functional V segments, including TRBV6-2 and TRBV6-3, could not be told apart with the 87-base-pair reads, so those segments were excluded.

In total, approximately 700 healthy bone marrow donors made up the cohort. All cohort members were sampled while nominally healthy, although unrecorded immune exposures were likely present. The donor tested CMV seropositive, placing the donor among the approximately 290 seropositive members of the cohort. A peripheral blood sample was provided by each donor, and peripheral blood mononuclear cells were used for TCR beta sequencing. Genomic DNA extraction from the blood cell samples was performed with the Qiagen DNeasy Blood Extraction Kit. In the case of this clone: The clone's antigen remains unknown.

The library came from the immunoSEQ multiplex PCR assay. A mixture of 60 forward primers for TCR Vbeta segments and 13 reverse primers for TCR Jbeta segments was used in the multiplex PCR. The CDR3 region of rearranged TCR beta genes was amplified from genomic DNA by a multiplex PCR assay. On the Illumina HiSeq System, the amplified TCR beta libraries were sequenced as 87-base-pair reads. The original pipeline was this. Across the roughly 600 repertoires, a later analysis counted some 81 million unique TCR beta chains, roughly 11 million of which were shared by at least two donors. To remove PCR and sequencing errors, raw reads were error-corrected and collapsed into unique sequences using a nearest-neighbor algorithm that merged closely related sequences. CDR3 sequences were aligned to IMGT reference sequences to assign V, D and J gene segments. Each retained sequence needed at least a six-nucleotide match to both a V gene segment and a J gene segment. A rearrangement was called productive if the CDR3 had no stop codons and remained in frame with V and J, and every other rearrangement was called non-productive. Following IMGT convention, CDR3 was defined as the stretch from the second conserved V-encoded cysteine to the conserved J-encoded phenylalanine. The earlier analysis of some 600 of the donors excluded sequences that lacked an unambiguous match to a single V gene segment. In an earlier analysis of 587 of the donors, V segments were called functional above 56.7% productive rearrangements and were called segregating when the between-donor standard deviation exceeded 5%. A statistical classification framework was developed to diagnose cytomegalovirus status using the catalog of TCR beta chain sequences. A later analysis assigned V and J genes by comparing TCR nucleotide sequences with IMGT/GENE-DB human TR gene sequences. The TCRdist pipeline was used in a later analysis to assign CDR3 sequences and most-parsimonious VDJ recombination scenarios. In a later analysis, each TCR beta chain was defined by its CDR3 amino acid sequence together with its V-gene family, and reads without a unique V-gene family were excluded. In a later analysis, 500 to 700 highly shared, low-generation-probability nucleotide sequences were removed to address suspected cross-contamination and a sequencing artifact. For each public chain, a later analysis derived a clonal expansion index from normalized ranks of inferred template counts within each repertoire. In a later analysis, generation probabilities were computed with a VDJ recombination model fitted to out-of-frame rearrangements, and the resulting probabilities were checked against IGoR. In a later analysis, TCR-TCR, TCR-HLA and TCR-CMV co-occurrence was scored with hypergeometric tests, and a repertoire-size bias correction was applied to TCR pairs. False discovery rates were estimated in a later analysis by permuting HLA or CMV assignments 20 times. In a later analysis, co-occurring TCRs were grouped using DBSCAN, and TCRdist sequence similarity was added for clustering within HLA-allele-positive subsets. Repertoires with fewer than 30,000 or more than 120,000 public chains were left out of co-occurrence clustering, as were five repertoires with anomalous nucleotide sharing. Not all clones reach the TCRdb copy of this immuneACCESS table, which keeps in-frame sequences only. Checked studies attribute under half of the gap to unresolved V genes and leave the rest unexplained. V, J and clone size are taken as reported in that table, and D and trimming were inferred from the DNA itself. The sample table gives about 59,000 clones. Together, the top ten hold 4% to 5.5% of the sample.

The CDR3 holds 14 amino acids from the cysteine to the phenylalanine. The kept DNA is CDR3 alone, 42 bases in frame from the first base. Reading the germline V gene gives CDR1 SGHRS and CDR2 YFSETQ. The trim is 4 bases for V and 7 bases for J, with a gap of 14 bases between the germline ends. The rearranged segments are TRBV5-1 and TRBJ1-4; tentative D gene TRBD1, with 5 bases matching. This TCR was recovered from a young man in good health and CMV-seropositive. Material for sequencing was PBMCs. The CDR3 protein sequence reads: CASSPGGSGEKLFF. The bases are TGCGCCAGCAGCCCGGGGGGGTCGGGTGAAAAACTGTTTTTT.